These 21 T cell receptor beta chains came from one sample sequenced in a study of blood T cell repertoires in COVID-19. Sequencing used immunoSEQ multiplex PCR; TCRdb keeps in-frame clones, though not all of them. The sample contains about 59,000 clones, around 88% of which appear only once. The sequencing sample was made of peripheral blood. These receptor sequences come from a woman aged 80 or over with active COVID-19.

The V gene is TRBV28, the J gene TRBJ1-6, with D possibly matching TRBD1 (6 bases). Germline V lookup: CDR1 MDHEN, CDR2 SYDVKM. The CDR3 has 14 amino acids. V lost 5 bases and J 4 bases, leaving 9 bases between the germline ends. Here the CDR3 DNA reads TGTGCCAGCAGTCCCGGACAGTATAATTCACCCCTCCACTTT. Encoded protein: CASSPGQYNSPLHF.

The chain joins TRBV6-6 to TRBJ1-2, with 10 bases that match TRBD1. The CDR3 spans 15 residues. The junction had 6 bases not matched to a gene; V was cut back by 4 bases and J by 4 bases. Germline V gene lookup returns CDR1 MNHNY and CDR2 SVGAGI (reference sequence). This chain's CDR3 is CASSSMTGGGYGYTF. The CDR3, as DNA: TGTGCCAGCAGTTCCATGACAGGGGGCGGCTATGGCTACACCTTC.

The V call is TRBV6-5, the J call TRBJ2-6; maybe TRBD2 (7 bases). Trimming shortened V by 5 bases and J by 4 bases, and 12 bases separated the two germline ends. CDR3 length: 15 residues. The germline gives CDR1 MNHEY, CDR2 SVGAGI. CDR3 bases: TGTGCCAGCAGTCGCGGGGGCTCCGGGGCCAACGTCCTGACTTTC. Translation: CASSRGGSGANVLTF.

The V and J genes are TRBV7-2 and TRBJ1-4; possible D gene TRBD1, 5 bases. The germline V gene has CDR1 SGHTA and CDR2 FQGNSA. This CDR3 comprises 17 residues. V was cut by 5 bases and J by 0 bases, with 16 bases left in between. CDR3 sequence: CASSPGVNFATNEKLFF. Here the CDR3 DNA reads TGTGCCAGCAGCCCGGGGGTTAATTTTGCAACTAATGAAAAACTGTTTTTT. The complete variable domain, with remaining parts taken from reference TRBV7-2 and TRBJ1-4, reads GAGVSQSPSNKVTEKGKDVELRCDPISGHTALYWYRQSLGQGLEFLIYFQGNSAPDKSGLPSDRFSAERTGGSVSTLTIQRTQQEDSAVYLCASSPGVNFATNEKLFFGSGTQLSVL.

This rearrangement joins TRBV18 to TRBJ2-7; TRBD1 aligns across 7 bases. CDR1 KGHSH and CDR2 LQKENI come from the germline V gene. The CDR3 extends over 14 amino acids. Trimming took 6 bases from V and 2 from J; bases not matched to a gene: 7. For the CDR3, the DNA is TGTGCCAGCTCTTGGACAGGAAATGCCTACGAGCAGTACTTC. It encodes CASSWTGNAYEQYF.

The chain joins TRBV7-2 to TRBJ2-7; 9 bases are shared with TRBD2. Germline-derived CDR1 and CDR2 are SGHTA and FQGNSA. This CDR3 is built from 15 residues. The V segment lost 5 bases and the J segment 2 bases; nucleotides outside the gene matches: 7. This chain's CDR3 is CASSGGAGGPYEQYF. The CDR3 DNA reads as TGTGCCAGCAGCGGGGGAGCGGGGGGTCCCTACGAGCAGTACTTC. The whole variable domain, filled in from reference TRBV7-2 and TRBJ2-7, reads GAGVSQSPSNKVTEKGKDVELRCDPISGHTALYWYRQSLGQGLEFLIYFQGNSAPDKSGLPSDRFSAERTGGSVSTLTIQRTQQEDSAVYLCASSGGAGGPYEQYFGPGTRLTVT.

The rearrangement joins TRBV3-1 (or the pseudogene TRBV3-2) to TRBJ1-2; possible D gene TRBD1, 6 bases. This CDR3 has 14 residues. V was cut by 4 bases and J by 4 bases, with 13 bases left in between. Germline-derived CDR1 and CDR2 are LGHDT and YNNKEL (reference sequence). CDR3 sequence reads: CASSRLGQAYGYTF. CDR3 nucleotides: TGTGCCAGCAGCCGCTTGGGACAAGCCTATGGCTACACCTTC.

The gene calls are TRBV5-1 and TRBJ2-7, with D unresolved. Deletions cut 4 bases from V and 0 bases from J, with 5 bases between. In germline, CDR1 is SGHRS, CDR2 YFSETQ. CDR3 length: 12 residues. The CDR3 spells CASSPSSYEQYF. The DNA for the CDR3 is TGCGCCAGCAGCCCTTCCTCCTACGAGCAGTACTTC.

CDR3 in DNA: TGTGCCAGCAGCGTAGAGGGGTCTCCCTCCTACAATGAGCAGTTCTTC. This sequence encodes CASSVEGSPSYNEQFF. The V gene is TRBV9, the J gene TRBJ2-1; a possible D gene is TRBD1 (5 bases). Trimming took off 0 bases at V and 0 bases at J, with 10 bases between the two ends. Germline loops: CDR1 SGDLS, CDR2 YYNGEE. CDR3 length equals 16 residues.

This clone was counted a few times. The V gene is TRBV5-6, the J gene TRBJ2-3, with 13 bases aligning to TRBD2. The CDR3 runs to 16 residues. Germline assignment: CDR1 SGHDT and CDR2 YYEEEE. The trim removed 3 bases at V and 5 bases at J, leaving 6 bases unmatched. The CDR3 here is CASSSGLAGPGDTQYF. In DNA, the CDR3 is TGTGCCAGCAGCTCGGGACTAGCGGGGCCTGGAGATACGCAGTATTTT. Combining the CDR3 with reference TRBV5-6 and TRBJ2-3 gives the whole variable domain DAGVTQSPTHLIKTRGQQVTLRCSPKSGHDTVSWYQQALGQGPQFIFQYYEEEERQRGNFPDRFSGHQFPNYSSELNVNALLLGDSALYLCASSSGLAGPGDTQYFGPGTRLTVL.

This rearrangement joins TRBV2 to TRBJ1-1; the match to TRBD1 covers 7 bases. V shed 5 bases, J shed 7 bases, and the junction held 4 bases outside the gene matches. Per germline, CDR1 SNHLY and CDR2 FYNNEI. This CDR3 region has 12 residues. CDR3 protein: CASSSQGVEAFF. CDR3 DNA: TGTGCCAGCAGTTCTCAGGGGGTTGAAGCTTTCTTT.

The V call is TRBV15, the J call TRBJ2-1, with D tentatively TRBD2 (6 bases). Looked up from germline, CDR1 is LNHNV and CDR2 is YYDKDF (reference sequence). With 0 bases removed from V and 0 bases from J, the gap between germline ends came to 12 bases. This CDR3 has 17 amino acids. The chain's CDR3 is CATSRESGFFSYNEQFF. The CDR3 bases are TGTGCCACCAGCAGAGAAAGCGGGTTCTTCTCCTACAATGAGCAGTTCTTC. Full variable domain (rest looked up from reference TRBV15 and TRBJ2-1): DAMVIQNPRYQVTQFGKPVTLSCSQTLNHNVMYWYQQKSSQAPKLLFHYYDKDFNNEADTPDNFQSRRPNTSFCFLDIRSPGLGDTAMYLCATSRESGFFSYNEQFFGPGTRLTVL.

The chain has TRBV9 and TRBJ2-1; tentative D call: TRBD1 (6 bases). Trimming cost V 2 bases and J 8 bases, with 14 bases left between them. CDR3 length: 14 residues. Germline assignment: CDR1 SGDLS and CDR2 YYNGEE. The CDR3 nucleotides are TGTGCCAGCAGCGTCAGGGGTTTTGGGGATGAGCAGTTCTTC. Its protein product is CASSVRGFGDEQFF.

This chain connects TRBV19 to TRBJ1-1; no reliable D call. The germline gives CDR1 LNHDA, CDR2 SQIVND (reference sequence). This CDR3 spans 13 amino acids. Between the trimmed V and J ends, which lost 4 bases and 0 bases, there was a span of 6 bases. The CDR3 here is CASSTQVNTEAFF. DNA for the CDR3: TGTGCCAGTAGTACCCAGGTGAACACTGAAGCTTTCTTT.

The rearrangement joins TRBV13 to TRBJ2-1, with 11 bases identical to TRBD2. The CDR3 totals 17 residues. The germline gives CDR1 PRHDT, CDR2 FYEKMQ (reference sequence). Trimming removed 5 bases from V and 4 bases from J; junction bases left unmatched: 10. In DNA, the CDR3 is TGTGCCAGCAGCCCCCAGACTAGCGGGGTTTGGTACAATGAGCAGTTCTTC. It specifies CASSPQTSGVWYNEQFF.

This rearrangement joins TRBV10-3 to TRBJ2-5; 8 bases match TRBD2. After removal of 8 bases from V and 4 bases from J, the junction contained 6 bases not matched to a gene. The germline CDR1 and CDR2 sequences are ENHRY and SYGVKD. The CDR3 length is 13 residues. The CDR3 loop reads CAIQGLVGETQYF. The CDR3 DNA reads as TGTGCCATCCAGGGACTAGTGGGAGAGACCCAGTACTTC.

This rearrangement joins TRBV11-3 to TRBJ2-3; 10 bases are a match to TRBD1. This CDR3 has 15 residues. With V trimmed by 5 bases and J by 2 bases, 4 bases remained unmatched. CDR1 and CDR2 from the germline V gene are SGHNT and YENEEA. The CDR3 DNA reads as TGTGCCAGCAGCCTCGGGACAGGGGACACAGATACGCAGTATTTT. This encodes CASSLGTGDTDTQYF.

This rearrangement joins TRBV11-2 to TRBJ2-1, with D hard to call. The CDR3 covers 13 residues. Germline CDR1 is SGHAT and CDR2 is FQNNGV. Trimming removed 1 base at V and 4 bases at J, with 5 bases between. CDR3 residues: CASSLGLYNEQFF. The CDR3 bases are TGTGCCAGCAGCTTAGGGCTTTACAATGAGCAGTTCTTC.

This chain links TRBV29-1 with TRBJ2-5; D possibly corresponds to TRBD2 (6 bases). The V end was cut by 6 bases, the J end by 1 base, with 12 bases between. Germline V gives CDR1 SQVTM, CDR2 ANQGSEA. The CDR3 contains 13 residues. CDR3: CSVTKTSQETQYF. Here the CDR3 DNA reads TGCAGCGTCACAAAGACTAGCCAAGAGACCCAGTACTTC.

The V and J genes are TRBV15 and TRBJ2-1, with TRBD1 as a possible D gene (5 bases). The CDR3 loop spans 17 amino acids. Germline CDR1 is LNHNV and CDR2 is YYDKDF (reference sequence). Trimming took 1 base from V and 7 from J, leaving 20 bases between them. CDR3 in DNA: TGTGCCACCAGCAGAGGGGCAGGGCGCCTTCAATGGAATGAGCAGTTCTTC. It specifies CATSRGAGRLQWNEQFF.

J is TRBJ1-4 and V is TRBV6-5, with D possibly TRBD1 on 5 matching bases. CDR1 and CDR2 from the germline V gene are MNHEY and SVGAGI. V dropped 6 bases and J dropped 2 bases, with 10 bases sitting between them. The CDR3 has 14 amino acids. CDR3 coding DNA: TGTGCCAGCAGGCGACAGTGGACTAATGAAAAACTGTTTTTT. This sequence encodes CASRRQWTNEKLFF.